This T cell receptor beta chain emerged from a study of sequential checkpoint blockade in melanoma. For the study at large: After both sequences, patients received maintenance nivolumab.

Only in-frame clones appear in the TCRdb table, and some are missing; sequencing was by immunoSEQ multiplex PCR. The data hold some 5,000 clones, with over 15% observed a single time. This CDR3 is built from 12 residues. Looked up from germline, CDR1 is MNHGY and CDR2 is SAAAGT. V shed 2 bases and J shed 5 bases, with 5 bases lying between them. Treatment given: randomized to nivolumab then ipilimumab (arm A) or the reverse (arm B). The clonotype was recovered from a human donor with melanoma. The chain links TRBV6-8 to TRBJ2-3, with D uncertain. The material was tumor tissue (inferred from file names), obtained from a patient given nivolumab and ipilimumab in sequence. The CDR3 reads CASSYTRDTQYF. In nucleotides, the CDR3 is TGTGCCAGCAGTTACACCAGAGATACGCAGTATTTT.